The following is a T cell receptor beta chain sequence with its context. These data are taken from a study of blood T cell repertoires in COVID-19. Study summary: Whether acute or convalescent, the COVID-19 samples came from the United States, Italy and Spain. PBMCs, B-cell-depleted T cells, or T cells were the source of the cDNA or gDNA that made up the material.

Source study methods: Researchers report that nucleated cell counts were estimated from reference gene primer amplification. Profiling relied on immunoSEQ multiplex PCR, and the TCRdb table lists in-frame clones only, not all of them. The V and J calls and clone size were taken over from that table, and D and trimming were inferred from the DNA. The top ten clones hold approximately 4.2% of a sample with hundreds of thousands of clones, about 89% of them seen once. The CDR3 is made up of 14 amino acids. CDR1 SGHAT and CDR2 FQNNGV come from the germline V gene. The V and J ends lost 5 bases and 8 bases respectively, with 18 bases between them.

This TCR was recovered from a man aged 35-49 years with acute or convalescent COVID-19. The sample comprised peripheral blood. This sequence joins TRBV11-2 and TRBJ1-2; D not resolved. The CDR3 coding sequence is TGTGCCAGCAGCACCCTCGACGGGTACGGGGGCTACACCTTC. It codes for CASSTLDGYGGYTF.